The 10 T cell receptor beta chains reported below all come from one sample, sequenced in a study of CD8 T cells in ankylosing spondylitis. Notes on the study in general: The study identified a TCR beta motif of several highly homologous variants that appeared characteristic of ankylosing spondylitis blood.

No antigens are known for them. One entry per CDR3 protein results from TCRdb running MiXCR on the 5' RACE reads. Of some 840,000 distinct CDR3 sequences listed, approximately 12% are singletons. The sample was blood, either unsorted or a sorted T cell fraction (not recorded which). The source of these receptors is a male donor with ankylosing spondylitis.

CDR3 bases: TGTGCCAGCTTCGACAGGGTCACTGAAGCTTTCTTT. This sequence encodes CASFDRVTEAFF. The chain links TRBV6-2 or TRBV6-3 to TRBJ1-1, with TRBD1 identical over 7 bases. The CDR3 extends over 12 amino acids. The V segment lost 8 bases and the J segment 4 bases; nucleotides outside the gene matches: 4. CDR1 is MNHEY and CDR2 is SVGEGT in the germline V gene.

This clonotype was observed a handful of times. The chain joins TRBV4-3 to TRBJ2-2, with D hard to call. The CDR3 sequence is 13 residues long. The V and J ends lost 1 base and 6 bases respectively, with 6 bases between them. Per germline, CDR1 LGHNA and CDR2 YSLEER. The CDR3 DNA reads as TGCGCCAGCAGCCAAGTAAACGCCGGGGAGCTGTTTTTT. Protein: CASSQVNAGELFF.

The table lists this clonotype with many counts. The rearrangement joins TRBV18 to TRBJ2-5; unclear D gene. From germline, CDR1 is KGHSH and CDR2 LQKENI. V lost 3 bases and J 4 bases, leaving 12 bases between the germline ends. CDR3 size: 14 residues. The CDR3 nucleotides are TGTGCCAGCTCACCCACCGCCGGCGGAGAGACCCAGTACTTC. Translation: CASSPTAGGETQYF.

V is TRBV29-1 and J is TRBJ2-1, with a possible D match to TRBD2 (6 bases). Trimming pared 1 base from V and 2 bases from J, leaving 15 bases between. The CDR3 is made up of 16 amino acids. CDR1 is SQVTM and CDR2 is ANQGSEA in the germline V gene. The DNA of the CDR3 is TGCAGCGTTGAAGTCCCCGGGGCGGGAACCTACAATGAGCAGTTCTTC. Residues: CSVEVPGAGTYNEQFF.

This chain links TRBV30 with TRBJ1-4; no clear D gene. Germline V gene lookup returns CDR1 GTSNPN and CDR2 SVGIG (reference sequence). This CDR3 spans 11 amino acids. Trimming took off 5 bases at V and 8 bases at J, with 9 bases between the two ends. The CDR3 nucleotides are TGTGCCTGGGGGATACGGGAAAAACTGTTTTTT. Translating gives CAWGIREKLFF.

CDR3 bases: TGTGCCAGCAGCCAGACAGCGAACACCGGGGAGCTGTTTTTT. This translates into CASSQTANTGELFF. The chain recombines TRBV3-1 with TRBJ2-2, with a possible D match to TRBD1 (5 bases). Germline CDR1 reads LGHDT; CDR2 reads YNNKEL (reference sequence). This CDR3 comprises 14 residues. With 3 bases removed from V and 0 bases from J, the gap between germline ends came to 5 bases.

This clonotype was counted between two and nine times. The chain recombines TRBV12-3 or TRBV12-4 with TRBJ1-1; D unresolved. This CDR3 contains 12 residues. Trimming removed 2 bases from V and 8 bases from J, with 9 bases in between. CDR3 DNA: TGTGCCAGCAGTTTATGGTCCGGGGAAGCTTTCTTT. Its translation: CASSLWSGEAFF.

This clonotype was picked up many times. The chain combines TRBV12-3 or TRBV12-4 with TRBJ2-6; D not resolved. V was cut by 5 bases and J by 0 bases, with 11 bases left in between. This CDR3 is built from 16 residues. The DNA of the CDR3 is TGTGCCAGCAGTAGTATAGACGGCTCTGGGGCCAACGTCCTGACTTTC. Protein product: CASSSIDGSGANVLTF.

The chain recombines TRBV20-1 with TRBJ2-5, with no clear D. Germline CDR1 is DFQATT and CDR2 is SNEGSKA (reference sequence). V lost 0 bases and J lost 1, with 12 bases in between. The CDR3 spans 15 residues. CDR3 in amino acids: CSARDNGRAQETQYF. The CDR3 DNA follows: TGCAGTGCTAGAGATAACGGACGGGCCCAAGAGACCCAGTACTTC.

This clonotype was observed at least ten times. This chain links TRBV4-3 with TRBJ2-3; no reliable D call. The CDR3 length is 13 residues. Trimming shortened V by 4 bases and J by 0 bases, and 5 bases separated the two germline ends. The germline V gene encodes CDR1 LGHNA and CDR2 YSLEER. The CDR3 reads CASSRESTDTQYF. In nucleotides, the CDR3 is TGCGCCAGCAGCCGGGAAAGCACAGATACGCAGTATTTT.